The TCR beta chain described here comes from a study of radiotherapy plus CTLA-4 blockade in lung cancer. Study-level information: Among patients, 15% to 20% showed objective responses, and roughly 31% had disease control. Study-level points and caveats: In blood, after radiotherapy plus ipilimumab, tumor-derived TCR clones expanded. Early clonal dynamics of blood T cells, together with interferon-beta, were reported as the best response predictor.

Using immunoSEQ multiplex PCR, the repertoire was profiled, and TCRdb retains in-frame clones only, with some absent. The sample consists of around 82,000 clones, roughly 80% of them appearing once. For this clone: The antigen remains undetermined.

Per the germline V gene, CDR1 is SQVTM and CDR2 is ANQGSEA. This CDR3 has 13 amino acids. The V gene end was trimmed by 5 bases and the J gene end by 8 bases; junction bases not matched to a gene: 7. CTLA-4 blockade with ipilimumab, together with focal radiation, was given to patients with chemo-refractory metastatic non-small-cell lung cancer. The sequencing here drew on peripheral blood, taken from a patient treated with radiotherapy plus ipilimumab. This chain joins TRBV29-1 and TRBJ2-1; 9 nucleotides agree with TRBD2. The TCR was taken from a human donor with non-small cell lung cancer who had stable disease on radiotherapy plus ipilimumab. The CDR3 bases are TGCAGCGTTATAGCGGGGGCCTGGGATGAGCAGTTCTTC. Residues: CSVIAGAWDEQFF.